One sample yielded the 28 T cell receptor beta chains listed below, sequenced in a study of blood T cell repertoires in COVID-19. Sequenced by immunoSEQ multiplex PCR; TCRdb stores in-frame clones only, minus some. The table lists 300,000 to 350,000 clones, 90% of them singletons, with roughly 3.9% in the top ten. Material for sequencing was PBMCs or T cells enriched from blood (not recorded which). The receptors come from a woman between 25 and 40 years old who had been exposed to COVID-19.

This sequence joins TRBV30 and TRBJ1-6; maybe TRBD1 (5 bases). This CDR3 has 19 residues. The V end was cut by 0 bases, the J end by 1 base, with 19 bases between. From germline, CDR1 is GTSNPN and CDR2 SVGIG (reference sequence). CDR3 bases: TGTGCCTGGAGTGTACACGGTGGGGGGGGTGGTTCCTATAATTCACCCCTCCACTTT. Translation gives CAWSVHGGGGGSYNSPLHF.

The chain is built from TRBV5-6 and TRBJ2-7; D is undetermined. The CDR3 sequence is 13 residues long. From germline, CDR1 is SGHDT and CDR2 YYEEEE. V was cut by 0 bases and J by 4 bases, with 8 bases left in between. CDR3 in DNA: TGTGCCAGCAGCTTGGGGGCCAGGTACGAGCAGTACTTC. This translates into CASSLGARYEQYF.

The rearrangement uses TRBV4-1 and TRBJ1-2; D is uncertain. The V gene's germline CDR1 is MGHRA and CDR2 YSYEKL. V was pared by 0 bases and J by 4 bases, with 12 bases between. The CDR3 is made up of 15 amino acids. The CDR3 DNA is TGCGCCAGCAGCCAAGATCGGGGAACCTTCTATGGCTACACCTTC. This codes for CASSQDRGTFYGYTF.

This chain uses TRBV7-2 with TRBJ1-1, with D perhaps TRBD1 (6 bases). The V end lost 6 bases, the J end lost 2 bases, and 13 bases lay between the germline ends. Germline V gene lookup returns CDR1 SGHTA and CDR2 FQGNSA. The CDR3 has 14 amino acids. DNA of the CDR3: TGTGCCAGCAGGACAAGGACAGAAAACACTGAAGCTTTCTTT. It is translated as CASRTRTENTEAFF.

The V and J genes are TRBV10-3 and TRBJ1-2; weak D call: TRBD1 (5 bases). V was cut by 3 bases and J by 6 bases, with 29 bases left in between. The CDR3 has 19 amino acids. Germline CDR1 is ENHRY and CDR2 is SYGVKD. CDR3 in DNA: TGTGCCATCAGTGAAAGCGTAGGGCCATCGGGGGAAAACGGGGATGGCTACACCTTC. Protein product: CAISESVGPSGENGDGYTF.

This chain links TRBV2 with TRBJ1-5, with 8 bases matching TRBD1. This CDR3 contains 14 residues. Germline V CDR1 and CDR2: SNHLY, FYNNEI. V was pared by 6 bases and J by 0 bases, with 1 base of the junction left unmatched. CDR3 DNA: TGTGCCAGCAGCGACAGGGGTAGCAATCAGCCCCAGCATTTT. It codes for CASSDRGSNQPQHF.

V and J are TRBV9 and TRBJ1-4; D remains ambiguous. The germline V gene has CDR1 SGDLS and CDR2 YYNGEE. Trimming removed 4 bases at V and 6 bases at J, with 10 bases between. The CDR3 consists of 13 residues. CDR3 DNA: TGTGCCAGCAGCAGGAGTCCTGATGAAAAACTGTTTTTT. Protein: CASSRSPDEKLFF. Complete variable domain (other parts from reference TRBV9 and TRBJ1-4): DSGVTQTPKHLITATGQRVTLRCSPRSGDLSVYWYQQSLDQGLQFLIQYYNGEERAKGNILERFSAQQFPDLHSELNLSSLELGDSALYFCASSRSPDEKLFFGSGTQLSVL.

As to this clone: It may be a read error: a sequence one base away is much more abundant. In the same sample, other DNA sequences code for this CDR3. V is TRBV5-1 and J is TRBJ2-7; TRBD2 might be the D (5 bases). The germline gives CDR1 SGHRS, CDR2 YFSETQ. The length of the CDR3 is 15 residues. CDR3 coding DNA: TGCGCCAGCAGACCGATCCCCCGGGAACACTACGAGCAATACTTC. Amino acid sequence: CASRPIPREHYEQYF.

The gene calls are TRBV7-6 and TRBJ2-7; a weak D match, TRBD1 (5 bases). The germline CDR1 and CDR2 sequences are SGHVS and FNYEAQ. This CDR3 is 15 amino acids long. Trimming stripped 5 bases from V and 4 bases from J, with 18 bases between. The CDR3 protein is CASSPVKGITYEQYF. The CDR3 bases are TGTGCCAGCAGCCCTGTCAAGGGGATAACGTACGAGCAGTACTTC.

V usage is TRBV4-1 and J usage is TRBJ1-2; weak D call: TRBD1 (5 bases). CDR3 length: 17 residues. Trimming took off 1 base at V and 6 bases at J, with 21 bases between the two ends. The germline gives CDR1 MGHRA, CDR2 YSYEKL. CDR3 bases: TGCGCCAGCAGCCAAGGAAGATTCGGACAAGCGGGCAATGGCTACACCTTC. Encoded protein: CASSQGRFGQAGNGYTF.

The rearrangement joins TRBV29-1 to TRBJ2-5; possibly TRBD1 for D (6 bases). The germline CDR1 and CDR2 sequences are SQVTM and ANQGSEA. The V and J ends lost 2 bases and 2 bases respectively, with 9 bases between them. There are 13 residues in the CDR3. The CDR3 is CSVERDIQETQYF. The CDR3 DNA sequence: TGCAGCGTTGAAAGGGACATTCAAGAGACCCAGTACTTC.

The chain employs TRBV5-4 and TRBJ1-1; D may be TRBD1 (5 bases). The CDR3 spans 11 residues. Germline-derived CDR1 and CDR2 are SGHNT and YYREEE (reference sequence). Trimming removed 9 bases at V and 8 bases at J, with 14 bases between. The CDR3 protein is CATARGPEAFF. In DNA form, the CDR3 reads TGTGCCACTGCGCGGGGCCCCGAAGCTTTCTTT.

This chain joins TRBV3-1 (or the pseudogene TRBV3-2) and TRBJ1-1; 10 nucleotides align to TRBD1. J lost 11 bases, V lost 4 bases, and 7 bases had no gene match. The germline CDR1 and CDR2 sequences are LGHDT and YNNKEL (reference sequence). The CDR3 is 13 residues long. CDR3 nucleotides: TGTGCCAGCAGCCCCCGGACAGGGGGTGAGGCTTTCTTT. Encoded protein: CASSPRTGGEAFF.

This clone was detected only once. This chain connects TRBV4-3 to TRBJ2-6; D not certain. This CDR3 region has 16 residues. V was cut by 1 base and J by 0 bases, with 7 bases left in between. The germline CDR1 and CDR2 sequences are LGHNA and YSLEER. The CDR3 region has the DNA TGCGCCAGCAGCCAAGCCAGGCGCTCTGGGGCCAACGTCCTGACTTTC. Its protein product is CASSQARRSGANVLTF.

J is TRBJ1-2 and V is TRBV4-3; 8 bases match TRBD1. Trimming took 1 base from V and 2 from J; bases not matched to a gene: 9. Germline values: CDR1 LGHNA, CDR2 YSLEER. The CDR3 spans 17 residues. In nucleotides, the CDR3 is TGCGCCAGCAGCCAAGGCAGGACAGGGTGGGGCAACTATGGCTACACCTTC. Encoded protein: CASSQGRTGWGNYGYTF.

The J gene is TRBJ1-2, the V gene TRBV6-2 or TRBV6-3; 10 bases are a match to TRBD1. From germline, CDR1 is MNHEY and CDR2 SVGEGT. The V and J ends lost 3 bases and 4 bases, in that order; junction bases with no gene match: 14. The CDR3 has 18 amino acids. The CDR3 is CASSYPISTGGVVYGYTF. CDR3 coding DNA: TGTGCCAGCAGTTATCCGATCTCGACAGGGGGCGTTGTCTATGGCTACACCTTC.

The V and J genes are TRBV10-3 and TRBJ1-5; TRBD1 might be the D (6 bases). The V gene lost 0 bases and the J gene lost 1 base, with 7 bases spanning the gap. CDR3 size: 15 residues. Germline loops: CDR1 ENHRY, CDR2 SYGVKD. The CDR3 DNA sequence: TGTGCCATCAGTGAGTCGGGGACAAGCAATCAGCCCCAGCATTTT. This gives the protein CAISESGTSNQPQHF.

The rearrangement joins TRBV4-1 to TRBJ2-2; TRBD1 is a possible D gene (6 bases). There are 18 residues in the CDR3. Germline V lookup: CDR1 MGHRA, CDR2 YSYEKL. V lost 2 bases and J lost 1, with 17 bases in between. The CDR3 reads CASSQIQIGTLNTGELFF. CDR3 nucleotide sequence: TGCGCCAGCAGCCAAATCCAAATAGGGACATTGAACACCGGGGAGCTGTTTTTT.

This clone was detected only a few times. The V and J genes are TRBV6-5 and TRBJ1-2; TRBD1 might be the D (5 bases). The V gene's germline CDR1 is MNHEY and CDR2 SVGAGI. V lost 0 bases and J lost 6, with 14 bases in between. This CDR3 is 15 amino acids long. The CDR3 sequence is CASSYSRGGADGYTF. CDR3 DNA: TGTGCCAGCAGTTACTCTAGGGGAGGGGCCGATGGCTACACCTTC.

This clone has just a few counts. The chain uses TRBV5-1 and TRBJ1-4; 7 bases match TRBD1. The V gene end was trimmed by 4 bases and the J gene end by 8 bases; junction bases not matched to a gene: 5. Germline CDR1 is SGHRS and CDR2 is YFSETQ. The CDR3 sequence is 13 residues long. The CDR3 protein is CASSPGTAEKLFF. The CDR3 nucleotides read TGCGCCAGCAGCCCAGGGACAGCGGAAAAACTGTTTTTT.

V usage is TRBV24-1 and J usage is TRBJ2-1; TRBD1 matches 8 bases. J gave up 0 bases and V 3 bases, and 6 bases lay outside the gene matches. Germline CDR1 and CDR2: KGHDR and SFDVKD. The length of the CDR3 is 17 residues. Here the CDR3 reads CATSDPGQGSSYNEQFF. CDR3 DNA sequence: TGTGCCACCAGTGATCCAGGACAGGGAAGCTCCTACAATGAGCAGTTCTTC.

This rearrangement joins TRBV9 to TRBJ1-1; TRBD1 matches at 9 bases. The CDR3 loop spans 14 amino acids. The V and J ends lost 0 bases and 11 bases, in that order; junction bases with no gene match: 8. From germline, CDR1 is SGDLS and CDR2 YYNGEE. The CDR3 bases are TGTGCCAGCAGCGTAGCCTTGGACAGGGGCGAGGCTTTCTTT. Its translation: CASSVALDRGEAFF.

The genes are TRBV4-1 and TRBJ2-7; 10 positions agree with TRBD2. The CDR3 spans 21 residues. V trimming: 1 base; J trimming: 1 base; junction bases outside the gene matches: 19. Germline-derived CDR1 and CDR2 are MGHRA and YSYEKL. The CDR3 spells CASSQVRLAGDTMLPSYEQYF. DNA of the CDR3: TGCGCCAGCAGCCAAGTCAGGCTAGCGGGGGATACAATGCTCCCTTCCTACGAGCAGTACTTC.

V gene TRBV6-2 or TRBV6-3 combines with J gene TRBJ2-5; 7 bases map to TRBD2. Looked up from germline, CDR1 is MNHEY and CDR2 is SVGEGT. V lost 0 bases and J lost 4; bases outside the gene matches: 5. This CDR3 spans 15 amino acids. The CDR3 reads CASSYSGGIGETQYF. The CDR3, as DNA: TGTGCCAGCAGTTACTCCGGGGGGATTGGAGAGACCCAGTACTTC.

This chain links TRBV5-1 with TRBJ1-2; the D gene is possibly TRBD1 (5 bases). The germline V gene has CDR1 SGHRS and CDR2 YFSETQ. The CDR3 runs 12 residues. The V end lost 0 bases, the J end lost 7 bases, and 7 bases lay between the germline ends. CDR3 in DNA: TGCGCCAGCAGCTTGGAAGGGGCTGGCTACACCTTC. This sequence encodes CASSLEGAGYTF. Combining the CDR3 with reference TRBV5-1 and TRBJ1-2 gives the whole variable domain KAGVTQTPRYLIKTRGQQVTLSCSPISGHRSVSWYQQTPGQGLQFLFEYFSETQRNKGNFPGRFSGRQFSNSRSEMNVSTLELGDSALYLCASSLEGAGYTFGSGTRLTVV.

The CDR3 nucleotides are TGTGCCAGCAGCTCTGACAGGGTCACAAACTATGGCTACACCTTC. This gives the protein CASSSDRVTNYGYTF. The rearrangement links TRBV9 to TRBJ1-2; TRBD1 aligns across 7 bases. The CDR3 is 15 amino acids. Germline V CDR1 and CDR2: SGDLS, YYNGEE. Germline trimming cut 4 bases from V and 2 bases from J; bases unmatched to any gene: 8. The variable domain in full, with the rest retrieved from reference TRBV9 and TRBJ1-2, is DSGVTQTPKHLITATGQRVTLRCSPRSGDLSVYWYQQSLDQGLQFLIQYYNGEERAKGNILERFSAQQFPDLHSELNLSSLELGDSALYFCASSSDRVTNYGYTFGSGTRLTVV.

Ten or more counts support this clone. The sample holds other DNA sequences that translate to the same CDR3. J is TRBJ1-1 and V is TRBV14, with 7 bases that match TRBD1. J lost 1 base, V lost 4 bases, and 6 bases had no gene match. The CDR3 sequence is 15 residues long. The germline V gene has CDR1 SGHDN and CDR2 FVKESK. CDR3: CASSPQTGWNTEAFF. Written as DNA, the CDR3 is TGTGCCAGCAGCCCTCAGACAGGGTGGAACACTGAAGCTTTCTTT.

The rearrangement uses TRBV3-1 (or the pseudogene TRBV3-2) and TRBJ2-1, with D possibly TRBD1 on 5 matching bases. V was pared by 1 base and J by 5 bases, with 12 bases between. The CDR3 has 15 residues. Germline-derived CDR1 and CDR2 are LGHDT and YNNKEL (reference sequence). The CDR3 region has the DNA TGTGCCAGCAGCCAAGCCCGACAGATACACAATGAGCAGTTCTTC. It translates to CASSQARQIHNEQFF.